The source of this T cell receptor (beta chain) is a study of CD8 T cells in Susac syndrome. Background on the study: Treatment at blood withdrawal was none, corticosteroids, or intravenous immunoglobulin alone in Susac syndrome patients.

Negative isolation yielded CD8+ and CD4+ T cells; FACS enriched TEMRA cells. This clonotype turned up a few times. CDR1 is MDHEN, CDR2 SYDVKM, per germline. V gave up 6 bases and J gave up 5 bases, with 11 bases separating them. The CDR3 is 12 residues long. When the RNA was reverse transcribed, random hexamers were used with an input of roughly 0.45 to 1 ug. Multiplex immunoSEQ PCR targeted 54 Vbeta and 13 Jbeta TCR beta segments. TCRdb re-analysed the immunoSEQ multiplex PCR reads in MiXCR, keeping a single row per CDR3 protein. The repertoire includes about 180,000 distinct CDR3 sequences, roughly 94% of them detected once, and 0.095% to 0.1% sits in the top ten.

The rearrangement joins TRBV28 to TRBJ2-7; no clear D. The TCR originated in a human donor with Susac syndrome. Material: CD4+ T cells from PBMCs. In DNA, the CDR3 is TGTGCCAGCAGAGAAACGGTCGACGAGCAGTACTTC. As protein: CASRETVDEQYF.